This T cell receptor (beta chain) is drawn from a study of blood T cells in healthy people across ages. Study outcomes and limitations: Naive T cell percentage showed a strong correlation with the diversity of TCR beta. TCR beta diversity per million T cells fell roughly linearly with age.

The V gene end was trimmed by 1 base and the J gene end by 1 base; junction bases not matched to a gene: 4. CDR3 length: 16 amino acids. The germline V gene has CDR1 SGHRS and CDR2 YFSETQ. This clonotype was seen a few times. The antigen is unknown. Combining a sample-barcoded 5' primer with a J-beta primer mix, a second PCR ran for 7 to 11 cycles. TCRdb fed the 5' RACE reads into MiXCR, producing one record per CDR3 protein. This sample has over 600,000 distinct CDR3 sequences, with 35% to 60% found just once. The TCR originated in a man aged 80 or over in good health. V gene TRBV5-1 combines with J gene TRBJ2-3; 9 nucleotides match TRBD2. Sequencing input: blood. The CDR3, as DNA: TGCGCCAGCAGCTTGTTAGCGGGAGCGCGCACAGATACGCAGTATTTT. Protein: CASSLLAGARTDTQYF.